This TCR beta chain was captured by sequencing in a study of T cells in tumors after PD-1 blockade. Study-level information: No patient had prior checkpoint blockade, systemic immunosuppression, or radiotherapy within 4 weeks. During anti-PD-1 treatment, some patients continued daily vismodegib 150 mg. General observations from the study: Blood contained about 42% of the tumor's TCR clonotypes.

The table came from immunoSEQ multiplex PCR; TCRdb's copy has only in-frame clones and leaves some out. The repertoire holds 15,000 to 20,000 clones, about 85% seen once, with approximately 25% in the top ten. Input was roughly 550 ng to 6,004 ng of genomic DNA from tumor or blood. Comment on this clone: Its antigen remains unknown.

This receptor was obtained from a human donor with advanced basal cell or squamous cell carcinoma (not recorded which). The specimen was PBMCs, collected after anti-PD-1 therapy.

CDR3 sequence (DNA): TGTGCCATCACCCGGGACTCAAACTATGGCTACACCTTC. Amino acids: CAITRDSNYGYTF. The rearrangement links TRBV28 to TRBJ1-2, with a possible D match to TRBD1 (5 bases). The V gene's germline CDR1 is MDHEN and CDR2 SYDVKM. This CDR3 contains 13 residues. The ends were cut back, 10 bases at V and 2 bases at J, with 14 bases in the middle.